This T cell receptor (beta chain) was retrieved from a study of OX40 agonist ivuxolimab in advanced cancers. General notes on the study: Ivuxolimab was an agonistic, fully human IgG2 monoclonal antibody directed against OX40 (CD134), a costimulatory receptor. The point of sequencing TCRbeta in the periphery was to test whether ivuxolimab changed TCR sequence diversity and drove clonal T-cell expansion. Intravenous ivuxolimab was administered to patients every 2 weeks at six dose levels: 0.01, 0.1, 0.3, 1.5, 3 and 10 mg/kg. Among the approximately 50 dose-escalation patients, roughly 20 had hepatocellular carcinoma, approximately 15 melanoma, 9 renal cell carcinoma and 9 head and neck cancer. Partial responses were achieved by three dose-escalation patients, of whom one had hepatocellular carcinoma and two had cutaneous melanoma. A male proportion of 70% to 90% and a mean age of approximately 58 years, ranging from about 23 to 90, were recorded for the dose-escalation cohort. The paper covers the monotherapy dose-escalation part of the phase I ivuxolimab trial, which included N of about 50 patients. Patients were allowed to have had prior anti-PD-1, anti-PD-L1 or anti-CTLA-4 therapy, and approximately 43% of the dose-escalation patients had previously received checkpoint inhibitors. Paper-wide results and their limitations: At doses from 0.1 to 3.0 mg/kg, clonal expansion was seen in both CD4+ and CD8+ blood T cells between baseline and week 6. The antigen specificity of the clonally expanded peripheral T cells was not determined. After ivuxolimab, CD8+ T cells had more expanded clones than CD4+ T cells on average. Partial responders in the 0.1-3.0 mg/kg groups had among the lowest normalized peripheral clonal expansion, especially among CD8+ T cells. Low levels of normalized T-cell clonal expansion were also seen in some patients who did not respond.

Turning to this clone: No cognate antigen has been identified for it. It has no much larger one-base neighbor in the sample; base qualities were not kept. The same CDR3 is also encoded by other DNA sequences in this sample.

The trial excluded patients who had a history of autoimmune disease or who were on systemic immunosuppression. In every dose cohort, peripheral blood was drawn for TCR sequencing at baseline, cycle 4 day 1, and cycle 7 day 1. Samples came from an open-label, multicenter, first-in-human phase I dose-escalation trial of ivuxolimab. Adults with locally advanced or metastatic melanoma, renal cell carcinoma, hepatocellular carcinoma or head and neck squamous cell carcinoma were enrolled in the trial. Before TCR sequencing, CD4+ T cells and CD8+ T cells from peripheral blood were sorted into separate populations. For sequencing of the TCRbeta CDR3 region, genomic DNA was extracted from the sorted cells. TCRbeta CDR3 regions were sequenced using the immunoSEQ Assay. TCRdb took over this immuneACCESS table, retaining in-frame rearrangements with V and J assigned. Such tables are incomplete; in checked studies, under half of the missing clones stem from an unresolved V gene, and the remainder is unexplained. This sample has more than 50,000 clones in its table, and just under 90% of those were observed once. The ten largest clones represent under 2.5% of the sample.

This receptor was identified in an adult with an advanced solid tumor such as melanoma, head and neck, liver or kidney cancer. Sequenced material: CD4+ or CD8+ T cells sorted from blood, taken in a trial of the OX40 agonist ivuxolimab.

The CDR3 region: CASSVADSGNTIYF. The sequenced DNA: TGTGCCAGCAGCGTAGCAGACTCTGGAAACACCATATATTTT. Recombination joined TRBV9 with TRBJ1-3, with no D gene named confidently. CDR1 is given as SGDLS and CDR2 as YYNGEE, both from the germline V gene. V and J lose 0 bases and 0 bases, and a span of 4 bases separates them. The cysteine opens and the phenylalanine closes a CDR3 of 14 amino acids. Only CDR3 DNA remains: 42 bases, in frame from the first base.